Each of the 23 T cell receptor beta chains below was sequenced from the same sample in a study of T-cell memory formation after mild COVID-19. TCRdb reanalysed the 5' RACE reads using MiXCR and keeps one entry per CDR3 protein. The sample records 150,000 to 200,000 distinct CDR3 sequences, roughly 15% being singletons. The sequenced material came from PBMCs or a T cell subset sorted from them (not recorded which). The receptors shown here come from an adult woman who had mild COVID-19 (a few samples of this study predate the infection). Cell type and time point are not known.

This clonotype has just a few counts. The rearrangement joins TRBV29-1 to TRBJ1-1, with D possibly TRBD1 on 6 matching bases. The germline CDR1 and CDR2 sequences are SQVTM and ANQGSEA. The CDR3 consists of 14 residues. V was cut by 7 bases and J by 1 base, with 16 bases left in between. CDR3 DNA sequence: TGCAGCGCCTCGGCGCCAGGGGCGAACACTGAAGCTTTCTTT. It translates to CSASAPGANTEAFF. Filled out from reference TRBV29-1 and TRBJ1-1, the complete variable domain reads SAVISQKPSRDICQRGTSLTIQCQVDSQVTMMFWYRQQPGQSLTLIATANQGSEATYESGFVIDKFPISRPNLTFSTLTVSNMSPEDSSIYLCSASAPGANTEAFFGQGTRLTVV.

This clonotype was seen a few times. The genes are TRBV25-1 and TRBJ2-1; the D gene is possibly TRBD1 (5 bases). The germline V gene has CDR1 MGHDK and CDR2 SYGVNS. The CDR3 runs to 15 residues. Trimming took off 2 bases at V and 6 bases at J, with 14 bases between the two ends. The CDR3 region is CASSEGADKINEQFF. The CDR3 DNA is TGTGCCAGCAGTGAAGGGGCAGACAAAATCAATGAGCAGTTCTTC. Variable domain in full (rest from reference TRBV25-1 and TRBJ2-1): EADIYQTPRYLVIGTGKKITLECSQTMGHDKMYWYQQDPGMELHLIHYSYGVNSTEKGDLSSESTVSRIRTEHFPLTLESARPSHTSQYLCASSEGADKINEQFFGPGTRLTVL.

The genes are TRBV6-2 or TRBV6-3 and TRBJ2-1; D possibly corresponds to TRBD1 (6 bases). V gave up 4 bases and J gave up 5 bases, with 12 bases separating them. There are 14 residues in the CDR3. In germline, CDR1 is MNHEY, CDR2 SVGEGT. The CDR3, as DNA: TGTGCCAGCAGTTCCGGGACACTACACAATGAGCAGTTCTTC. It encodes CASSSGTLHNEQFF.

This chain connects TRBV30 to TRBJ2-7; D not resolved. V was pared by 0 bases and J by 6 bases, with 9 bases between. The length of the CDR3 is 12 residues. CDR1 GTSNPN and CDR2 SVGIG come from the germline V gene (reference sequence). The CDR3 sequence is CAWSVPPIEQYF. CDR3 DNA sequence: TGTGCCTGGAGTGTACCCCCCATCGAGCAGTACTTC. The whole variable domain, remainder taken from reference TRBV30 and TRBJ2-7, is SQTIHQWPATLVQPVGSPLSLECTVEGTSNPNLYWYRQAAGRGLQLLFYSVGIGQISSEVPQNLSASRPQDRQFILSSKKLLLSDSGFYLCAWSVPPIEQYFGPGTRLTVT.

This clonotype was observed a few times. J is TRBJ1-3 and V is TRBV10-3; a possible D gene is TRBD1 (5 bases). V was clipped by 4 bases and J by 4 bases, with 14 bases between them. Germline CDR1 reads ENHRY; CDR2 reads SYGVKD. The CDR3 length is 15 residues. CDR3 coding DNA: TGTGCCATCAGTGCGCCCCCGGGGCTCGGAAACACCATATATTTT. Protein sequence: CAISAPPGLGNTIYF.

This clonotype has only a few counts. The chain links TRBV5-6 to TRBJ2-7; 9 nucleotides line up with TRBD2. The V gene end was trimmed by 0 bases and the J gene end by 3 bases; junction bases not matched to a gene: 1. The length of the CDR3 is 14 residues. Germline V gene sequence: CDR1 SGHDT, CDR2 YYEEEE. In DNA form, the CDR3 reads TGTGCCAGCAGCTTGGGACTAGCGGTCTACGAGCAGTACTTC. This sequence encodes CASSLGLAVYEQYF.

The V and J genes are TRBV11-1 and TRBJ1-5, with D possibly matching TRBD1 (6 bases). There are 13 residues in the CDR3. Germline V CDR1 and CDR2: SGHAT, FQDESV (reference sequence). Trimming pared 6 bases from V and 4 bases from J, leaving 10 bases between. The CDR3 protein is CASSYTGNQPQHF. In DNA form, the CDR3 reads TGTGCCAGCAGTTATACAGGGAATCAGCCCCAGCATTTT.

Here the CDR3 DNA reads TGTGCCAGCAGCCGGCTAGCGGGGGGCATAAACGAGCAGTACTTC. Translating gives CASSRLAGGINEQYF. The V call is TRBV5-4, the J call TRBJ2-7, with 11 bases that match TRBD2. CDR3 length equals 15 residues. With 4 bases clipped from V and 5 bases from J, the junction kept 8 bases outside the gene matches. Germline lookup yields CDR1 SGHNT and CDR2 YYREEE (reference sequence).

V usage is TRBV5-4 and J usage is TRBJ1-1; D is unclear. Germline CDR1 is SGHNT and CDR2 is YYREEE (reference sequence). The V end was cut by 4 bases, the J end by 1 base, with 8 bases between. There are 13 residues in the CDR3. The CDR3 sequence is CASSRLENTEAFF. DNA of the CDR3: TGTGCCAGCAGCCGCCTGGAGAACACTGAAGCTTTCTTT. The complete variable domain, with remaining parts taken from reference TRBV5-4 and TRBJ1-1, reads ETGVTQSPTHLIKTRGQQVTLRCSSQSGHNTVSWYQQALGQGPQFIFQYYREEENGRGNFPPRFSGLQFPNYSSELNVNALELDDSALYLCASSRLENTEAFFGQGTRLTVV.

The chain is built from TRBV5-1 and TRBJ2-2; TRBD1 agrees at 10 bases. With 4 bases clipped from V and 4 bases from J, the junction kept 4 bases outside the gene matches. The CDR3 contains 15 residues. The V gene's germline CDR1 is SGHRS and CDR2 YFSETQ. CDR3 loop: CASSHWTGGTGELFF. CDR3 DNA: TGCGCCAGCAGCCATTGGACAGGGGGCACCGGGGAGCTGTTTTTT.

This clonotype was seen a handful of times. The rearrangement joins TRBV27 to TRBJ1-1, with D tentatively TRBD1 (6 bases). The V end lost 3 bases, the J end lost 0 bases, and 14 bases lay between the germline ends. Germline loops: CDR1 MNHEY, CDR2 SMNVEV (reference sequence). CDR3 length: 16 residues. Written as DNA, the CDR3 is TGTGCCAGCAGTTTGCGAGGGCAGGGGATGAACACTGAAGCTTTCTTT. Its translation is CASSLRGQGMNTEAFF.

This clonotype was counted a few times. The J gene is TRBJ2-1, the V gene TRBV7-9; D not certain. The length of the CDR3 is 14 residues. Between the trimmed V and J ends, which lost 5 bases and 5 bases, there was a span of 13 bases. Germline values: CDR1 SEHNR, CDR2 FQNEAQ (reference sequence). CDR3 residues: CASSPPGSNNEQFF. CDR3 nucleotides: TGTGCCAGCAGCCCCCCGGGCAGCAACAATGAGCAGTTCTTC.

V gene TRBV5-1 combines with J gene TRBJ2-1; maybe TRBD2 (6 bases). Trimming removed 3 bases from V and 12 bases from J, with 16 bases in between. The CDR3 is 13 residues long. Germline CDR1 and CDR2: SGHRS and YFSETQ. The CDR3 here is CASSSGLAAGQFF. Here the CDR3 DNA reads TGCGCCAGCAGCTCGGGACTGGCGGCGGGGCAGTTCTTC.

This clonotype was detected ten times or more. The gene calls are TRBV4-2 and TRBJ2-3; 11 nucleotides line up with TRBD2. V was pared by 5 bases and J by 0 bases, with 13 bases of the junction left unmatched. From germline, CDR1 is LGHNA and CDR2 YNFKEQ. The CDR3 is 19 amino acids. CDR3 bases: TGTGCCAGCAGCGTCCGCCCCGCCGGGACTAGCGGCAGCACAGATACGCAGTATTTT. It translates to CASSVRPAGTSGSTDTQYF.

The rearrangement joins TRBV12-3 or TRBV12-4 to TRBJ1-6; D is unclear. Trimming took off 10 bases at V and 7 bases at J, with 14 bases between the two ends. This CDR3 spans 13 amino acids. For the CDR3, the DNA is TGTGCCACCCGGGCCGAAGAGAATTCACCCCTCCACTTT. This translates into CATRAEENSPLHF.

This chain's CDR3 is CAISETLNAGTEAFF. CDR3 DNA: TGTGCCATCAGTGAGACCCTTAACGCTGGGACTGAAGCTTTCTTT. The chain recombines TRBV10-3 with TRBJ1-1, with D hard to call. Germline CDR1 and CDR2: ENHRY and SYGVKD. The CDR3 contains 15 residues. The V gene lost 2 bases and the J gene lost 5 bases, with 15 bases spanning the gap.

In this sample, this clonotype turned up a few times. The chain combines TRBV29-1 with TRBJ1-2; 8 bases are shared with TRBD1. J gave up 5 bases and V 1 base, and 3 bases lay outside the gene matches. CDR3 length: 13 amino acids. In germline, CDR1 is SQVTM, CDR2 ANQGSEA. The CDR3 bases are TGCAGCGTTGAAGGGACAGGGCCTTATGGCTACACCTTC. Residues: CSVEGTGPYGYTF.

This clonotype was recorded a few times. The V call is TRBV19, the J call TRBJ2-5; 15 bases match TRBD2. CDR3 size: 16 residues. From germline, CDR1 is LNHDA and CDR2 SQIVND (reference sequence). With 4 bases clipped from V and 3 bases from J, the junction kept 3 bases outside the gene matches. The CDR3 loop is CASSTRTSGREETQYF. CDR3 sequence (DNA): TGTGCCAGTAGTACACGGACTAGCGGGAGGGAAGAGACCCAGTACTTC.

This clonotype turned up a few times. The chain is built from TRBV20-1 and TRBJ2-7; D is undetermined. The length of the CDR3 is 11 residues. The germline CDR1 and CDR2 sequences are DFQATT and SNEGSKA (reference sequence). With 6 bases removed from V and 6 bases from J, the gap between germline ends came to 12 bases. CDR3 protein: CSAPFAGEQYF. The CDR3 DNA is TGCAGTGCCCCATTCGCAGGCGAGCAGTACTTC.

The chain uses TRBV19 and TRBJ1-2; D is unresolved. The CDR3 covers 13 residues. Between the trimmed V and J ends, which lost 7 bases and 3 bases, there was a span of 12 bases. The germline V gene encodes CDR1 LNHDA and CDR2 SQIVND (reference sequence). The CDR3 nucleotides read TGTGCCAGTAATCCGGGGAGCGACTATGGCTACACCTTC. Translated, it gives CASNPGSDYGYTF.

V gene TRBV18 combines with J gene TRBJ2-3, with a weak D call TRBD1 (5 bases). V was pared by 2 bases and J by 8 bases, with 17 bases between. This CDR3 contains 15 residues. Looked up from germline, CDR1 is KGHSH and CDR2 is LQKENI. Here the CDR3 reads CASSPNRGSSPTQYF. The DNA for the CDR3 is TGTGCCAGCTCACCAAATAGGGGATCGTCTCCTACGCAGTATTTT.

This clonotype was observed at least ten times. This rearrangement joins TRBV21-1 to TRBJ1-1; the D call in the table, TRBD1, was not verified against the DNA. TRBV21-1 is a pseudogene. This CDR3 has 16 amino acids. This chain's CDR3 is CASRGRGPGVNTEAFF. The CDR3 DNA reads TGTGCCAGCAGGGGAAGGGGACCAGGGGTGAACACTGAAGCTTTCTTT.

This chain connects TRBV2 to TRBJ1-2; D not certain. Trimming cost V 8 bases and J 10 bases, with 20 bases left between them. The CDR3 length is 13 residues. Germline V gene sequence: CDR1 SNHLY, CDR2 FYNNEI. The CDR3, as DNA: TGTGCCAGCCACTTGGGGTCCCCAATGCTCTACACCTTC. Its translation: CASHLGSPMLYTF.